This is a list of T cell receptor beta chains from one sample in a study of T cell responses to AZD1222 COVID-19 vaccine. Profiled with immunoSEQ multiplex PCR; TCRdb holds only in-frame clones, not every one. The sample contains more than 75,000 clones, just over 90% of which appear only once. The sample was peripheral blood, taken on day 0 of AZD1222 vaccination. These receptors were obtained from an adult in good health. CDR3s include the opening cysteine and the closing phenylalanine or tryptophan. A D gene is named only where the DNA matches it firmly. Expanded clones are given a class, and other clones once, few, many or no size at all.

j_call d_call clone_size v_call cdr3_aa cdr3_nt
TRBJ2-1 . once TRBV4-2 CASRGTPTGSYNEQFF TGTGCCAGCAGGGGAACTCCCACCGGCTCTTACAATGAGCAGTTCTTC
TRBJ2-1 . . TRBV3-1/TRBV3-2 CASSLLRGAYNEQFF TGTGCCAGCAGCCTCCTCAGAGGTGCCTACAATGAGCAGTTCTTC
TRBJ1-2 TRBD1 . TRBV28 CASSLVDRINYGYTF TGTGCCAGCAGTTTGGTGGACAGGATAAACTATGGCTACACCTTC
TRBJ2-5 TRBD2 once TRBV19 CASSTLAGGPWGTQYF TGTGCCAGTAGTACTCTAGCGGGAGGCCCATGGGGGACCCAGTACTTC
TRBJ2-7 TRBD1 . TRBV11-1 CASSHTGDEQYF TGTGCCAGCAGCCATACAGGGGACGAGCAGTACTTC
TRBJ1-3 . . TRBV9 CASSADGGLSGNTIYF TGTGCCAGCAGCGCGGACGGAGGGCTCTCTGGAAACACCATATATTTT
TRBJ2-1 TRBD2 . TRBV10-3 CAISPSGANYNEQFF TGTGCCATCAGCCCTAGCGGGGCAAACTACAATGAGCAGTTCTTC
TRBJ2-7 . . TRBV2 CASSEHWFSASYEQYF TGTGCCAGCAGTGAACATTGGTTCTCGGCCTCCTACGAGCAGTACTTC
TRBJ2-7 . . TRBV27 CASSFLKPQRGRHIGSSYEQYF TGTGCCAGCAGTTTTCTAAAACCTCAACGGGGGCGCCATATTGGGAGCTCCTACGAGCAGTACTTC
TRBJ2-1 TRBD2 . TRBV5-1 CASSMGEGLARWDEQFF TGCGCCAGCAGCATGGGGGAGGGACTAGCAAGATGGGATGAGCAGTTCTTC
TRBJ2-7 TRBD2 . TRBV5-1 CASSLGASGRNYEQYF TGCGCCAGCAGCTTGGGGGCTAGCGGGAGGAACTACGAGCAGTACTTC
TRBJ2-2 . . TRBV13 CASSLYSTGELFF TGTGCCAGCAGCCTGTACTCCACCGGGGAGCTGTTTTTT
TRBJ1-4 . . TRBV19 CASSTGTELFF TGTGCCAGTAGTACTGGGACCGAACTGTTTTTT
TRBJ1-3 TRBD1 . TRBV6-5 CASSYRTGPGNTIYF TGTGCCAGCAGTTACCGGACAGGGCCTGGAAACACCATATATTTT
TRBJ2-2 . . TRBV18 CASSTRIAANTGELFF TGTGCCAGCTCAACAAGGATCGCAGCGAACACCGGGGAGCTGTTTTTT
TRBJ1-2 TRBD1 . TRBV28 CASSLDRGQSGDYGYTF TGTGCCAGCAGTTTGGACAGGGGGCAAAGTGGCGACTATGGCTACACCTTC
TRBJ1-1 . . TRBV10-3 CAISVTGQNTEAFF TGTGCCATCAGTGTTACGGGGCAGAACACTGAAGCTTTCTTT
TRBJ1-6 TRBD1 . TRBV28 CASSLVRQGASPLHF TGTGCCAGCAGTTTAGTCCGACAGGGAGCTTCACCCCTCCACTTT
TRBJ1-2 TRBD1 . TRBV18 CASSGQTGDLGYTF TGTGCCAGCTCAGGACAAACAGGGGACCTTGGCTACACCTTC
TRBJ1-4 . . TRBV28 CASSLLTVGEKLFF TGTGCCAGCAGTCTCTTGACAGTTGGCGAAAAACTGTTTTTT
TRBJ2-7 TRBD1 once TRBV18 CASSEGQGYEQYF TGTGCCAGCTCAGAGGGACAGGGGTACGAGCAGTACTTC
TRBJ2-2 . . TRBV18 CASSPRQGTGELFF TGTGCCAGCTCACCAAGGCAGGGCACTGGGGAGCTGTTTTTT
TRBJ1-5 . . TRBV28 CASRSRPSQPQHF TGTGCCAGCAGATCGCGTCCTAGCCAGCCCCAGCATTTT
TRBJ2-3 . . TRBV21-1 CASRSPINTQYF TGTGCCAGCAGATCCCCTATAAATACGCAGTATTTT
TRBJ1-5 . . TRBV16 CASSQSQQGNQPQHF TGTGCCAGCAGCCAATCGCAGCAGGGCAATCAGCCCCAGCATTTT
TRBJ2-7 . . TRBV28 CASSLRRDEQYF TGTGCCAGCAGTTTACGGCGGGACGAGCAGTACTTC
TRBJ1-2 . . TRBV6-6 CASSSPQGGYTF TGTGCCAGCAGTTCCCCTCAGGGGGGCTACACCTTC
TRBJ1-5 . . TRBV7-2 CASSSFIYGGNSNQPQHF TGTGCCAGCAGCTCCTTTATTTATGGGGGAAATAGCAATCAGCCCCAGCATTTT
TRBJ2-1 . . TRBV27 CASSLGRTLYNEQFF TGTGCCAGCAGCTTAGGGAGGACCCTCTACAATGAGCAGTTCTTC
TRBJ2-7 TRBD1 . TRBV7-2 CASSSQGPSFSYEQYF TGTGCCAGCAGCTCACAGGGGCCTAGTTTCTCCTACGAGCAGTACTTC
TRBJ1-6 . . TRBV2 CASSTTNSPLHF TGTGCCAGCAGCACGACGAATTCACCCCTCCACTTT
TRBJ2-7 . . TRBV18 CASSPLGSVEQYF TGTGCCAGCTCACCCCTCGGCAGCGTCGAGCAGTACTTC
TRBJ2-5 TRBD1 once TRBV7-6 CASSLARQGVQETQYF TGTGCCAGCAGCTTAGCGAGACAGGGGGTACAAGAGACCCAGTACTTC
TRBJ2-1 TRBD2 once TRBV13 CASSPQPGLAGVSGEQFF TGTGCCAGCAGCCCACAGCCGGGACTAGCGGGAGTTAGTGGTGAGCAGTTCTTC
TRBJ2-7 . . TRBV28 CASLWRGSYEQYF TGTGCCAGCCTATGGAGGGGCTCCTACGAGCAGTACTTC
TRBJ2-7 TRBD1 once TRBV6-5 CASTKWTGSYEQYF TGTGCCAGCACCAAGTGGACAGGGTCCTACGAGCAGTACTTC
TRBJ2-7 TRBD2 . TRBV9 CASSVAGGAEQYF TGTGCCAGCAGCGTAGCGGGAGGGGCCGAGCAGTACTTC
TRBJ2-7 . . TRBV7-8 CASSLAQGHEQYF TGTGCCAGCAGCTTAGCACAAGGGCACGAGCAGTACTTC
TRBJ2-1 . . TRBV29-1 CSVAPPHDGNEQFF TGCAGCGTCGCACCGCCCCACGACGGCAATGAGCAGTTCTTC
TRBJ2-1 TRBD2 . TRBV12-3/TRBV12-4 CASSPAGVEQFF TGTGCCAGCAGTCCCGCGGGAGTTGAGCAGTTCTTC
TRBJ2-5 TRBD1 . TRBV5-1 CASSLGDRQETQYF TGCGCCAGCAGCTTGGGGGACAGGCAAGAGACCCAGTACTTC
TRBJ2-5 TRBD2 . TRBV28 CASRRHGTRGTQYF TGTGCCAGCAGGCGACACGGGACTAGAGGGACCCAGTACTTC
TRBJ2-1 . . TRBV2 CASSDVLADRFF TGTGCCAGCAGTGATGTCTTAGCGGATCGGTTCTTC
TRBJ2-2 TRBD1 . TRBV7-8 CASSPQTGYGTGELFF TGTGCCAGCAGCCCCCAGACAGGGTACGGCACCGGGGAGCTGTTTTTT
TRBJ2-3 . . TRBV6-5 CASSSPVLGSTDTQYF TGTGCCAGCAGTTCCCCGGTGCTGGGGAGCACAGATACGCAGTATTTT
TRBJ2-3 . . TRBV23-1 CASSQSQAVRGDTQYF TGCGCCAGCAGTCAGTCTCAGGCAGTCCGGGGAGATACGCAGTATTTT
TRBJ2-1 . . TRBV27 CASSLAGFGSYNEQFF TGTGCCAGCAGTTTAGCGGGGTTTGGCTCCTACAACGAGCAGTTCTTC
TRBJ2-7 . . TRBV10-3 CAISDLTDSSYEQYF TGTGCCATCAGTGACCTTACAGACAGTTCCTACGAGCAGTACTTC
TRBJ1-6 . few TRBV18 CASSPGGDSPLHF TGTGCCAGCTCACCAGGCGGGGACTCACCCCTCCACTTT
TRBJ1-5 . once TRBV5-8 CASSTSQGYQPQHF TGTGCCAGCAGCACCAGTCAGGGGTATCAGCCCCAGCATTTT